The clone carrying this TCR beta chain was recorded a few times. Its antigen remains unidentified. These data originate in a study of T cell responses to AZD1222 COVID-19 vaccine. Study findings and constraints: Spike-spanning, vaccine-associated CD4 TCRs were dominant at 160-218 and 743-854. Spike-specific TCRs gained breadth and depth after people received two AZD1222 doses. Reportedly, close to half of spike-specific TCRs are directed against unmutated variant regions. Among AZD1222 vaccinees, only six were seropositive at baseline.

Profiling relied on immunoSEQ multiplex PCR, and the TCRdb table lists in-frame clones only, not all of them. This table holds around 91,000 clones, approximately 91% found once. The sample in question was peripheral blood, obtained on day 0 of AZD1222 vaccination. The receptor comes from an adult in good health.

CDR3 loop: CASSLVGRGDYGYTF. DNA for the CDR3: TGTGCCAGCAGCTTAGTGGGCAGGGGGGACTATGGCTACACCTTC. The rearrangement links TRBV7-2 to TRBJ1-2, with TRBD1 identical over 7 bases. Trimming cost V 1 base and J 3 bases; bases outside gene matches: 5. Per germline, CDR1 SGHTA and CDR2 FQGNSA. The CDR3 has 15 amino acids. Combining the CDR3 with reference TRBV7-2 and TRBJ1-2 gives the whole variable domain GAGVSQSPSNKVTEKGKDVELRCDPISGHTALYWYRQSLGQGLEFLIYFQGNSAPDKSGLPSDRFSAERTGGSVSTLTIQRTQQEDSAVYLCASSLVGRGDYGYTFGSGTRLTVV.